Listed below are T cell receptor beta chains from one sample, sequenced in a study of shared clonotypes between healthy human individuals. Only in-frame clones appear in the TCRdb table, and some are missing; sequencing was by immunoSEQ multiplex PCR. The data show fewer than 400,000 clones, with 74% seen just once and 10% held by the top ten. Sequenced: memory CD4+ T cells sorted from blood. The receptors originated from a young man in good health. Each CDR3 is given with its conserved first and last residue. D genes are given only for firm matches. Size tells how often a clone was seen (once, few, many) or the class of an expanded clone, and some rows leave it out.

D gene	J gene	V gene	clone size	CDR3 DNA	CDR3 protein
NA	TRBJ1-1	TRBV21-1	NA	TGTGCCCGACCGTATATGCAGGGCACTGAAGCTTTCTTT	CARPYMQGTEAFF
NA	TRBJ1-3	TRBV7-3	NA	TGTGCCAGCAGCAGAGAGGGGTTGCCGGGAAACACCATATATTTT	CASSREGLPGNTIYF
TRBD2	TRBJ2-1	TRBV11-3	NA	TGTGCCAGCAGCTTGCGGGAGGGGGCCAATGAGCAGTTCTTC	CASSLREGANEQFF
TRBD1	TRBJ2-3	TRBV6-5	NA	TGTGCCAGCAGTTACTCCGGGACAGCCATCGATACGCAGTATTTT	CASSYSGTAIDTQYF
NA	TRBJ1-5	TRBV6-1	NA	TGTGCCAGCAGCACGGACATTCGAGGCAATCAGCCCCAGCATTTT	CASSTDIRGNQPQHF
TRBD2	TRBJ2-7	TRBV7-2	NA	TGTGCCACCCCACCCGAAGCGGGATCCGACGAGCAGTACTTC	CATPPEAGSDEQYF
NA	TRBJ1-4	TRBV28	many	TGTGCCAGCAGTTTAACTCACGGGAGGTTGGCTAATGAAAAACTGTTTTTT	CASSLTHGRLANEKLFF
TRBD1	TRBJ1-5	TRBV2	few	TGTGCCAGCAGGGGGACAGGCAGCCAGCCCCAGCATTTT	CASRGTGSQPQHF
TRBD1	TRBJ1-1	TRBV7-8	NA	TGTGCCAGCAGCGGAGACAGGGGGCGCGGAGTCACTGAAGCTTTCTTT	CASSGDRGRGVTEAFF
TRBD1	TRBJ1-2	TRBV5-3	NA	TGTGCCAGAAGCTTTATATCCCCGACAGGGGTGGCTGGCTACACCTTC	CARSFISPTGVAGYTF
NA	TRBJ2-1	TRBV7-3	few	TGTGCCAGCAGCTTAACGGACTACAATGAGCAGTTCTTC	CASSLTDYNEQFF
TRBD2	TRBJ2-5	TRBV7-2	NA	TGTGCCAGCAGCCCCCTAGCGGGAGGGTGGGAGACCCAGTACTTC	CASSPLAGGWETQYF